The present TCR beta chain was sequenced within a study of T cell clones after liver transplantation. Study-wide background: Liver transplant recipients had immunosuppression withdrawal attempted within 2 years. A pre-transplant mixed lymphocyte reaction with TCRbeta sequencing defined graft-donor-reactive clones followed in post-transplant blood. Tolerant meant at least one year fully off immunosuppression without liver enzymes above twice normal.

Produced via immunoSEQ multiplex PCR; TCRdb's table is partial and in-frame only. The sample consists of around 60,000 clones, 71% of them appearing once. Trimming cost V 1 base and J 4 bases; bases outside gene matches: 4. Germline CDR1 reads SNHLY; CDR2 reads FYNNEI. The CDR3 is 14 residues long. The source material was CD4+ T cells from blood, sampled before liver transplant. This chain uses TRBV2 with TRBJ2-7, with 7 bases identical to TRBD1. The sequence derives from a human donor who received a liver transplant. This CDR3 reads CASSEDRGVYEQYF. DNA of the CDR3: TGTGCCAGCAGTGAAGACAGGGGAGTATACGAGCAGTACTTC.